Each of the 8 T cell receptor beta chains below was sequenced from the same sample in a study of cytomegalovirus exposure and HLA in healthy donors. With 60 Vbeta and 13 Jbeta primers, the PCR was carried out. TCRdb's copy holds only in-frame clones and misses some; the assay was immunoSEQ multiplex PCR. The sample holds a few hundred thousand clones, 80% to 95% seen once. The material sequenced was PBMCs. The source of these receptors is a girl aged 2 to 9 in good health and CMV-seronegative.

With regard to this clone: This same CDR3 is encoded by further DNA sequences in the sample. The chain combines TRBV9 with TRBJ2-5, with TRBD1 identical over 9 bases. The V and J ends lost 2 bases and 5 bases, in that order; junction bases with no gene match: 1. Germline V gene lookup returns CDR1 SGDLS and CDR2 YYNGEE. This CDR3 has 13 residues. The CDR3 here is CASSVGTGETQYF. Here the CDR3 DNA reads TGTGCCAGCAGCGTTGGGACAGGGGAGACCCAGTACTTC.

This chain joins TRBV13 and TRBJ2-1; weak D call: TRBD2 (6 bases). Germline CDR1 is PRHDT and CDR2 is FYEKMQ (reference sequence). Trimming left V 3 bases short and J 6 bases short, with 12 bases between. This CDR3 comprises 14 residues. CDR3 in amino acids: CASSFGRGLNEQFF. The CDR3 nucleotides are TGTGCCAGCAGCTTCGGGCGGGGACTCAATGAGCAGTTCTTC.

This chain joins TRBV5-1 and TRBJ2-7, with D tentatively TRBD2 (6 bases). The CDR3 has 14 residues. Germline CDR1 reads SGHRS; CDR2 reads YFSETQ. V lost 4 bases, J lost 2 bases, and 13 bases lay in between. The CDR3 nucleotides are TGCGCCAGCAGCCCGGTGGGGGGAACCTACGAGCAGTACTTC. Translated, it gives CASSPVGGTYEQYF. Variable domain in full (rest from reference TRBV5-1 and TRBJ2-7): KAGVTQTPRYLIKTRGQQVTLSCSPISGHRSVSWYQQTPGQGLQFLFEYFSETQRNKGNFPGRFSGRQFSNSRSEMNVSTLELGDSALYLCASSPVGGTYEQYFGPGTRLTVT.

J is TRBJ1-4 and V is TRBV7-8, with D perhaps TRBD1 (6 bases). Deletions cut 3 bases from V and 5 bases from J, with 10 bases between. Germline V gene data show CDR1 as SGHVS and CDR2 as FQNEAQ. This CDR3 region has 14 residues. The CDR3 protein is CASSFRGGNEKLFF. The CDR3 DNA reads TGTGCCAGCAGCTTCAGGGGAGGGAATGAAAAACTGTTTTTT.

A single count supports this clone. The chain recombines TRBV4-2 with TRBJ1-2; 7 bases agree with TRBD1. Germline V gives CDR1 LGHNA, CDR2 YNFKEQ. J was trimmed by 7 bases and V by 4 bases; bases with no gene match: 9. The CDR3 is 14 residues long. The CDR3 bases are TGTGCCAGCAGCCCTACGGAGGGGGCAGGTGGCTACACCTTC. This encodes CASSPTEGAGGYTF.

DNA for the CDR3: TGCGCCAGCACGAAAGCCGATTCGGGACTAGCGGGGGTGGGGGCAACTGGGGAGACCCAGTACTTC. Translated: CASTKADSGLAGVGATGETQYF. The chain is built from TRBV4-1 and TRBJ2-5; 14 nucleotides line up with TRBD2. In germline, CDR1 is MGHRA, CDR2 YSYEKL. Trimming cost V 7 bases and J 5 bases; bases outside gene matches: 27. The CDR3 totals 22 residues.

The chain uses TRBV30 and TRBJ1-1; no definite D call. The V end lost 4 bases, the J end lost 0 bases, and 9 bases lay between the germline ends. CDR1 is GTSNPN, CDR2 SVGIG, per germline (reference sequence). The CDR3 is 13 amino acids. The CDR3: CAWNREMNTEAFF. Here the CDR3 DNA reads TGTGCCTGGAATCGGGAGATGAACACTGAAGCTTTCTTT.

The chain recombines TRBV25-1 with TRBJ2-5; 8 bases fit TRBD1. CDR3 length equals 15 residues. V was pared by 2 bases and J by 5 bases, with 7 bases of the junction left unmatched. Germline assignment: CDR1 MGHDK and CDR2 SYGVNS. CDR3 loop: CASSELRTGLETQYF. CDR3 nucleotide sequence: TGTGCCAGCAGTGAACTCCGGACAGGGCTGGAGACCCAGTACTTC.